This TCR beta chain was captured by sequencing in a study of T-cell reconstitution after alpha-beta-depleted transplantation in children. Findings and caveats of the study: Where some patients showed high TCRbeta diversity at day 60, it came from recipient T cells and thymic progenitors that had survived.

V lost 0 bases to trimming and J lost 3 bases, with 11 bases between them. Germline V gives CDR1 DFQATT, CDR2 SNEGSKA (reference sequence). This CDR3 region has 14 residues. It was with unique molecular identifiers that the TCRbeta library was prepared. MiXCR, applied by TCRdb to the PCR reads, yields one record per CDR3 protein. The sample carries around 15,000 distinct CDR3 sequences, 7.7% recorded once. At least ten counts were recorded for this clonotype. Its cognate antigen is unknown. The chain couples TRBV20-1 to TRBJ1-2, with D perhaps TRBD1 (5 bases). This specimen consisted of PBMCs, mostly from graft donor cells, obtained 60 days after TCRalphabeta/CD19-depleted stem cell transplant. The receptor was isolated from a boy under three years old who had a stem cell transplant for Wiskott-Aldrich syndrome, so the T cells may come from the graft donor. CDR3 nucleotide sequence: TGCAGTGCTAGAGAAGACAGCGACTACTATGGCTACACCTTC. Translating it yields CSAREDSDYYGYTF.